The 9 T cell receptor beta chains given below trace back to one sample, sequenced in a study of shared clonotypes between healthy human individuals. Produced via immunoSEQ multiplex PCR; TCRdb's table is partial and in-frame only. The sample contains 2,500,000 or so clones, around 92% of which appear only once. The sample taken for sequencing was naive CD4+ T cells from PBMCs. The subset is: CD45RA+ positively selected. The source is a young man in good health. Some clones in this sample may be carry-over from other donors' samples.

This chain uses TRBV19 with TRBJ1-1; D is perhaps TRBD1 (5 bases). Looked up from germline, CDR1 is LNHDA and CDR2 is SQIVND (reference sequence). The CDR3 contains 13 residues. V shed 7 bases and J shed 4 bases, with 13 bases lying between them. The CDR3 DNA reads TGTGCCAGTACCCAGAATGGGGGCACTGAAGCTTTCTTT. Its translation is CASTQNGGTEAFF.

This clone was observed once. This chain connects TRBV28 to TRBJ2-3; 10 nucleotides agree with TRBD2. This CDR3 has 15 amino acids. Germline CDR1 is MDHEN and CDR2 is SYDVKM. V shed 7 bases and J 3 bases; nucleotides not matched to a gene: 7. The CDR3 reads CASKEAGGVTDTQYF. The CDR3 DNA is TGTGCCAGCAAGGAAGCGGGAGGGGTGACAGATACGCAGTATTTT.

With regard to this clone: Distinct nucleotide sequences in the sample also encode this CDR3. The CDR3 is CATSRGTGAPGNTIYF. DNA of the CDR3: TGTGCCACCAGCAGGGGGACAGGGGCACCCGGAAACACCATATATTTT. The chain is built from TRBV15 and TRBJ1-3; 10 bases align to TRBD1. In germline, CDR1 is LNHNV, CDR2 YYDKDF (reference sequence). The CDR3 has 16 residues. J lost 4 bases, V lost 3 bases, and 6 bases had no gene match.

This clone was counted once. V is TRBV11-1 and J is TRBJ2-4, with D perhaps matching TRBD2 (6 bases). Trimming cost V 10 bases and J 2 bases, with 18 bases left between them. This CDR3 spans 15 amino acids. Germline V gives CDR1 SGHAT, CDR2 FQDESV (reference sequence). CDR3 bases: TGTGCCACCCAGGAGGGCAGGGAGTCCAAAAACATTCAGTACTTC. This encodes CATQEGRESKNIQYF.

The chain carries TRBV6-5 and TRBJ1-1; possibly TRBD1 for D (6 bases). This CDR3 has 15 amino acids. The germline CDR1 and CDR2 sequences are MNHEY and SVGAGI. V lost 5 bases and J lost 5, with 18 bases in between. The CDR3 here is CASSLRPERGTEAFF. DNA for the CDR3: TGTGCCAGCAGTCTCCGACCCGAGAGGGGGACTGAAGCTTTCTTT.

This clone turned up a few times. Additional DNA sequences in this sample encode the identical CDR3. The V call is TRBV28, the J call TRBJ1-5, with D uncertain. The germline gives CDR1 MDHEN, CDR2 SYDVKM. This CDR3 is 11 amino acids long. The V and J ends lost 5 bases and 3 bases respectively, with 2 bases between them. The CDR3 is CASSLNQPQHF. In DNA, the CDR3 is TGTGCCAGCAGTCTCAATCAGCCCCAGCATTTT.

The rearrangement uses TRBV5-8 and TRBJ2-2; D call uncertain. Trimming shortened V by 0 bases and J by 2 bases, and 8 bases separated the two germline ends. Germline CDR1 and CDR2: SGHTS and YDEGEE. This CDR3 contains 15 residues. CDR3 sequence (DNA): TGTGCCAGCAGCTTGGCCGGCGTAAACACCGGGGAGCTGTTTTTT. Amino acid sequence: CASSLAGVNTGELFF.

The rearrangement links TRBV28 to TRBJ1-4, with 7 bases fitting TRBD1. Germline CDR1 and CDR2: MDHEN and SYDVKM. J gave up 8 bases and V 1 base, and 7 bases lay outside the gene matches. CDR3 length: 15 amino acids. DNA for the CDR3: TGTGCCAGCAGTTTATTTGACAGGGTCGGAGAAAAACTGTTTTTT. As protein: CASSLFDRVGEKLFF.

This clone was counted a few times. J is TRBJ1-5 and V is TRBV6-6; D is unclear. This CDR3 comprises 13 residues. Germline V gives CDR1 MNHNY, CDR2 SVGAGI (reference sequence). The V gene lost 4 bases and the J gene lost 3 bases, with 7 bases spanning the gap. CDR3 nucleotides: TGTGCCAGCAGTTTGGTGGCCAATCAGCCCCAGCATTTT. It is translated as CASSLVANQPQHF.